This entry concerns a single T cell receptor (beta chain). Its target is unknown. A clone one base away is much larger, so this may be a read error. This record comes from a study of naive and memory T cell subsets. Points from the study as a whole: Higher TCR numbers at tuberculin sites reflect T cell infiltration, per interpretation. TCR transcript changes with activation or differentiation may affect this RNA method.

This CDR3 contains 12 residues. Germline values: CDR1 SQVTM, CDR2 ANQGSEA. The V gene end was trimmed by 6 bases and the J gene end by 4 bases; junction bases not matched to a gene: 2. The treatment is: skin biopsy from PPD injection site in Mantoux-positive individual. TCR cDNA received a 3' ligated oligonucleotide that carried a UMI. Biopsied sites were PPD injections in people with a positive Mantoux test. Four PCR rounds used nested alpha and beta constant region primers plus the SP2 primer. Via MiXCR, TCRdb re-called the UMI-ligation and nested PCR reads, giving one row per CDR3 protein. The repertoire holds 20,000 to 25,000 distinct CDR3 sequences, with about 6.1% as singletons.

This sequence originates from an adult in good health. This rearrangement joins TRBV29-1 to TRBJ2-7; 11 nucleotides agree with TRBD1. The sequencing used skin, collected from a tuberculin skin test site. CDR3: CSVGTGGYEQYF. The CDR3 DNA reads as TGCAGCGTCGGGACAGGGGGTTACGAGCAGTACTTC.